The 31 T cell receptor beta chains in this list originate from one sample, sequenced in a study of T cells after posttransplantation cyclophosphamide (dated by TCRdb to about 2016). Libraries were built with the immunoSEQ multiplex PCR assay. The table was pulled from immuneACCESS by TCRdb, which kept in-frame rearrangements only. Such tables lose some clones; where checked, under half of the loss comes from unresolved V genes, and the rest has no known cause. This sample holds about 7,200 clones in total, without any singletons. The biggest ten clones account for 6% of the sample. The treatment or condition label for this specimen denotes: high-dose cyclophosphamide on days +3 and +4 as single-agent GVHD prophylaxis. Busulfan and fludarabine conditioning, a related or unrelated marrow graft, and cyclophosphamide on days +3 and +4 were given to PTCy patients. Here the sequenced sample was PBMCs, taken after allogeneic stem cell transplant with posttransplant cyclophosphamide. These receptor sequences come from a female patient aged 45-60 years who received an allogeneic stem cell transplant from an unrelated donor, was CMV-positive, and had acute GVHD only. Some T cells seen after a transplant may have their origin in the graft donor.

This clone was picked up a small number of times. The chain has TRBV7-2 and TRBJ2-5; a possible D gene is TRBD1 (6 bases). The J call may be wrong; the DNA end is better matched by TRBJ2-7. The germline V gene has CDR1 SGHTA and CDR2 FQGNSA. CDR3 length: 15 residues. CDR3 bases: TGTGCCAGCAGCTTAGCGGGGGCCGGGCTAGGCGAGCAGTACTTC. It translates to CASSLAGAGLGEQYF.

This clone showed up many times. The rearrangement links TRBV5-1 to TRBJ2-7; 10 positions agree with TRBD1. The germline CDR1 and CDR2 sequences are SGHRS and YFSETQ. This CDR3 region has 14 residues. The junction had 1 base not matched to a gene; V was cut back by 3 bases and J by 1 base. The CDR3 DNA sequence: TGCGCCAGCAGCTGGGGACAGGGGTCCTACGAGCAGTACTTC. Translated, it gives CASSWGQGSYEQYF.

The CDR3 DNA sequence: TGTGCCAGCAGTTTGACGGGCTGGGGACTAGCGGGAGATTCCGGGGAGCTGTTTTTT. Its protein product is CASSLTGWGLAGDSGELFF. V and J are TRBV28 and TRBJ2-2; 14 nucleotides align to TRBD2. V gave up 3 bases and J gave up 6 bases; unmatched junction bases: 12. Germline V lookup: CDR1 MDHEN, CDR2 SYDVKM. This CDR3 is built from 19 residues.

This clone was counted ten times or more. CDR3 DNA sequence: TGCGCCAGCAGTATCGGGCAGGGGACCTCTGAAGCTTTCTTT. This sequence encodes CASSIGQGTSEAFF. The V and J genes are TRBV5-1 and TRBJ1-1, with D maybe TRBD1 (6 bases). The CDR3 totals 14 residues. The germline V gene encodes CDR1 SGHRS and CDR2 YFSETQ. Trimming took 5 bases from V and 6 from J, leaving 17 bases between them.

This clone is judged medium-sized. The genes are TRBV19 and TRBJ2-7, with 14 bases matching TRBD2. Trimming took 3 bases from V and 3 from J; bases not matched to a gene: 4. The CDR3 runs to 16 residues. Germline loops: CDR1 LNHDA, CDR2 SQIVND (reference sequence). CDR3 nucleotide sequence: TGTGCCAGTAGTATCGCAGGACTAGCGGGAGGCTACGAGCAGTACTTC. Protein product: CASSIAGLAGGYEQYF.

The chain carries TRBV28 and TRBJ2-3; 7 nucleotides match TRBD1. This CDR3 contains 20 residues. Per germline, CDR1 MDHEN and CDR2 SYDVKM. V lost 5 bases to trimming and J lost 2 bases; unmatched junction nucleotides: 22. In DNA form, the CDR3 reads TGTGCCAGCAGTCCCAGCTCGAAAATTTGGCAGGGGGTTTTCACAGATACGCAGTATTTT. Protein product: CASSPSSKIWQGVFTDTQYF. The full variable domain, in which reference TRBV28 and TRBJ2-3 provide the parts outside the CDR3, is DVKVTQSSRYLVKRTGEKVFLECVQDMDHENMFWYRQDPGLGLRLIYFSYDVKMKEKGDIPEGYSVSREKKERFSLILESASTNQTSMYLCASSPSSKIWQGVFTDTQYFGPGTRLTVL.

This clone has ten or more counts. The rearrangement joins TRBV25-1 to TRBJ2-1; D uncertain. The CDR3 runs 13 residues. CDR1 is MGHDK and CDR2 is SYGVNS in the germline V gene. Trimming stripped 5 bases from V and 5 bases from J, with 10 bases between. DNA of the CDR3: TGTGCCAGCAGTTCTAACGACAACAATGAGCAGTTCTTC. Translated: CASSSNDNNEQFF.

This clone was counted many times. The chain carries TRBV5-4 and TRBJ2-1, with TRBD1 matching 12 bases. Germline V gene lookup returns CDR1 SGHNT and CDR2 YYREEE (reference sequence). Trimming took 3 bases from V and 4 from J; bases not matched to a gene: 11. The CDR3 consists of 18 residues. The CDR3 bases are TGTGCCAGCAGCTCGGGGACAGGGGGCAACATAAGGTACAATGAGCAGTTCTTC. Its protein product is CASSSGTGGNIRYNEQFF.

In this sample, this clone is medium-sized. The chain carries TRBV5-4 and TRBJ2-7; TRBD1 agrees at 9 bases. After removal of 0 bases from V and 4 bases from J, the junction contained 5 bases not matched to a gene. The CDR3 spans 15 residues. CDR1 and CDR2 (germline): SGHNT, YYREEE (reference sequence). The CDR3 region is CASSLEVTGGYEQYF. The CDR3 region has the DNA TGTGCCAGCAGCTTGGAAGTGACAGGGGGATACGAGCAGTACTTC. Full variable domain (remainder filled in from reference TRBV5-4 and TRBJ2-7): ETGVTQSPTHLIKTRGQQVTLRCSSQSGHNTVSWYQQALGQGPQFIFQYYREEENGRGNFPPRFSGLQFPNYSSELNVNALELDDSALYLCASSLEVTGGYEQYFGPGTRLTVT.

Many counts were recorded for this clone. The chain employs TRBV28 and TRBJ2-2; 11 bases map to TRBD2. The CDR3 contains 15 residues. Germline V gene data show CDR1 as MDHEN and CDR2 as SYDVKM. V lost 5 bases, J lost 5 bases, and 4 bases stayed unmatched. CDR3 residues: CASSALAGATGELFF. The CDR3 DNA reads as TGTGCCAGCAGTGCACTAGCGGGAGCAACCGGGGAGCTGTTTTTT.

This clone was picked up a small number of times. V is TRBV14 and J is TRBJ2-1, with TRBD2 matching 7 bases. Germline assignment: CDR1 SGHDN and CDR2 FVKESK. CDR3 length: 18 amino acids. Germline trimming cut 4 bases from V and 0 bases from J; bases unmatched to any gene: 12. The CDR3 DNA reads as TGTGCCAGCAGCCCCCTTTGGATAGCGGGCAGCTCCTACAATGAGCAGTTCTTC. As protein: CASSPLWIAGSSYNEQFF.

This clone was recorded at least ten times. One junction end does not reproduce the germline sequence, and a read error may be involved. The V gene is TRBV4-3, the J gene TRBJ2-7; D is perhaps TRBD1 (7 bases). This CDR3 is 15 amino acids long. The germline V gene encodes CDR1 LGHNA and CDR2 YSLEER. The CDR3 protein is CTSSQEAGGGYEQYF. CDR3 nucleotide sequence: TGCACCAGCAGCCAAGAAGCAGGGGGAGGATACGAGCAGTACTTC.

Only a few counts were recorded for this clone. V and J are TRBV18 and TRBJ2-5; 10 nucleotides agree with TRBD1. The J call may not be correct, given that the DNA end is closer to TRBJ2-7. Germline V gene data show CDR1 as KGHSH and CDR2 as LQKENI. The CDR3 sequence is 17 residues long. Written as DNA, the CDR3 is TGTGCCAGCTCACCACTCACTGGACAGGGGGTTTCCTACGAGCAGTACTTC. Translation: CASSPLTGQGVSYEQYF.

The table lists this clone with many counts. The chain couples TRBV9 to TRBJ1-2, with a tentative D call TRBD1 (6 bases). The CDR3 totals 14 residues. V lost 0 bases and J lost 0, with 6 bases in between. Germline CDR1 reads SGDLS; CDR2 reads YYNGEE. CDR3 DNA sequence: TGTGCCAGCAGCGTAGAGGGGGCTAACTATGGCTACACCTTC. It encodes CASSVEGANYGYTF.

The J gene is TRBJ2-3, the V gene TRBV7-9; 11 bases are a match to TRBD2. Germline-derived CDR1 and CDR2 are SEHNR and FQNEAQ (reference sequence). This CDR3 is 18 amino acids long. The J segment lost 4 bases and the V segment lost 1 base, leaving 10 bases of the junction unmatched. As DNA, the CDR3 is TGTGCCAGCAGCTTAGACGGATCTAGCGGGAGGTCCGCAGATACGCAGTATTTT. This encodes CASSLDGSSGRSADTQYF. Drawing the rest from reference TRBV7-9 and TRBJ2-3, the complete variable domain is DTGVSQNPRHKITKRGQNVTFRCDPISEHNRLYWYRQTLGQGPEFLTYFQNEAQLEKSRLLSDRFSAERPKGSFSTLEIQRTEQGDSAMYLCASSLDGSSGRSADTQYFGPGTRLTVL.

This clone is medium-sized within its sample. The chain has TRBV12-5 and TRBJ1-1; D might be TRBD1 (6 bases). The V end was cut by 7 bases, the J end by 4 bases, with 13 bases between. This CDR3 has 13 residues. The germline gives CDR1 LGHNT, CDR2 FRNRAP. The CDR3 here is CASAQQGGTEAFF. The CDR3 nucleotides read TGTGCTAGTGCGCAACAAGGGGGCACTGAAGCTTTCTTT.

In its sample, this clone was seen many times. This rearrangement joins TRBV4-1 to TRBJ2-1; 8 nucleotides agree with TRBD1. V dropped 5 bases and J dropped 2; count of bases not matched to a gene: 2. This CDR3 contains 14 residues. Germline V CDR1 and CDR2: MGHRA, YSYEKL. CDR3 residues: CASSWTGPYNEQFF. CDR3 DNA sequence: TGCGCCAGCAGCTGGACAGGGCCCTACAATGAGCAGTTCTTC.

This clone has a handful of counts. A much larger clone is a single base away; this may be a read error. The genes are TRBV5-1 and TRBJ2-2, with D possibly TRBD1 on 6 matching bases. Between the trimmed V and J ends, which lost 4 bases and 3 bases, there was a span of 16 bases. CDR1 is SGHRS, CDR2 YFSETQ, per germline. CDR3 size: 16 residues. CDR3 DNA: TGCGCCAGCAGCGAAAACAGGGTGGGTGACACCGGGGAGCTGTTTTTT. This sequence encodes CASSENRVGDTGELFF.

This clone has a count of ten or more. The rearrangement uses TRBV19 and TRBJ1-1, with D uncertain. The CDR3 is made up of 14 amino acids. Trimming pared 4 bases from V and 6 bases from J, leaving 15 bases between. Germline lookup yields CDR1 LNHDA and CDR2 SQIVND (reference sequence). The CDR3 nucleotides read TGTGCCAGTAGTAGATCGGGAGTGGACGCTGAAGCTTTCTTT. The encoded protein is CASSRSGVDAEAFF.

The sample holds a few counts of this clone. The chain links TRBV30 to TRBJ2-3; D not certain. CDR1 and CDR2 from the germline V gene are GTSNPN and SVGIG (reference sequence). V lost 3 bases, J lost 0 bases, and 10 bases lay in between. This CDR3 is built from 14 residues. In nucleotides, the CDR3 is TGTGCCTGGAGATCAGACATGAGCACAGATACGCAGTATTTT. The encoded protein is CAWRSDMSTDTQYF.

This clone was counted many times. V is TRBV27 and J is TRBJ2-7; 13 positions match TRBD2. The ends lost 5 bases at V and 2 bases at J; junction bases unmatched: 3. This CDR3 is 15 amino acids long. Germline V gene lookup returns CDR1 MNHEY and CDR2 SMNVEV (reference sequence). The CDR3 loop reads CASSPGLAGTYEQYF. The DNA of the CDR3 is TGTGCCAGCAGTCCGGGACTAGCGGGGACCTACGAGCAGTACTTC.

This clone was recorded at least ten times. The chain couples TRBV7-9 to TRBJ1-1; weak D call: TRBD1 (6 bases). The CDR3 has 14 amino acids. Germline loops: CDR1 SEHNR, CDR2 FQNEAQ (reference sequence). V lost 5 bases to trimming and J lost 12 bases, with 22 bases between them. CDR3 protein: CASSGTGGETFSFF. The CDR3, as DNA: TGTGCCAGCAGCGGAACGGGGGGCGAGACGTTCTCTTTCTTT.

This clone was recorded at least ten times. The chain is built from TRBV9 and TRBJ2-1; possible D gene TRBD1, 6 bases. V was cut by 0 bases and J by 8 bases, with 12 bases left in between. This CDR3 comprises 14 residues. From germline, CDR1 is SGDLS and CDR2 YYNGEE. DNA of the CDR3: TGTGCCAGCAGCGTAGGAAGGGCAGGGGATGAGCAGTTCTTC. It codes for CASSVGRAGDEQFF.

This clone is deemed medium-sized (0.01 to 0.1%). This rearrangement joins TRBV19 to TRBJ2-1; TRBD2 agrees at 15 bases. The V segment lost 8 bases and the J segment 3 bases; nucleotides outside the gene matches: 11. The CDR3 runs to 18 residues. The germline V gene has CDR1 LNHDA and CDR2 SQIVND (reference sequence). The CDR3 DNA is TGTGCCAGTTGGGGTTTGGGACTAGCGGGAGGAGTCTACAATGAGCAGTTCTTC. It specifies CASWGLGLAGGVYNEQFF.

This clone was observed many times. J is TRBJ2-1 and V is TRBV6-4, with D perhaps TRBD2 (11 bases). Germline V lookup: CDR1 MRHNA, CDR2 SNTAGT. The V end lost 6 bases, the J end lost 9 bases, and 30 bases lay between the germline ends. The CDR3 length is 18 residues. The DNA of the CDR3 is TGTGCCAGCAGGGCTGACAGGGGGCCCGGTAGCGGGAGGGGTGAGCAGTTCTTC. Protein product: CASRADRGPGSGRGEQFF.

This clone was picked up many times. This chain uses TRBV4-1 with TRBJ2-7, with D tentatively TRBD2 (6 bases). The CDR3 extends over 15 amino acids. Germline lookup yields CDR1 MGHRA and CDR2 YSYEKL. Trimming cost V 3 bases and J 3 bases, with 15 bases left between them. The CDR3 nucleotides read TGCGCCAGCAGCCACTCCGCGGGACGGATCTACGAGCAGTACTTC. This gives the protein CASSHSAGRIYEQYF.

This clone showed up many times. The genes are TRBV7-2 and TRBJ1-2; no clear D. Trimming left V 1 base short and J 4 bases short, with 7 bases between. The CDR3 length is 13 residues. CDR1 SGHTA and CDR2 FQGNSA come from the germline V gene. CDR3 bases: TGTGCCAGCAGCTTAGGGCCTCGCTATGGCTACACCTTC. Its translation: CASSLGPRYGYTF.

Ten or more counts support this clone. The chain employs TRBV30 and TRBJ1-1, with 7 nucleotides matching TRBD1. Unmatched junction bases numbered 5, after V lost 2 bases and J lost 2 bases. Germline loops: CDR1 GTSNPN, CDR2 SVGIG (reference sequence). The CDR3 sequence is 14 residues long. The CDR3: CAWSTGVQNTEAFF. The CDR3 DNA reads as TGTGCCTGGAGTACAGGGGTCCAAAACACTGAAGCTTTCTTT.

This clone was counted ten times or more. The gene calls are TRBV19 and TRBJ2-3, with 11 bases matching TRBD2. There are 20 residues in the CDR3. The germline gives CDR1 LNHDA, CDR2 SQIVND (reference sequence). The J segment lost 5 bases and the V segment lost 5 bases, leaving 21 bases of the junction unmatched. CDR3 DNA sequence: TGTGCCAGTAGTGCAACATGGAGCCCTAGCGGGAGGTCCTTCGGAGATACGCAGTATTTT. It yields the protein CASSATWSPSGRSFGDTQYF.

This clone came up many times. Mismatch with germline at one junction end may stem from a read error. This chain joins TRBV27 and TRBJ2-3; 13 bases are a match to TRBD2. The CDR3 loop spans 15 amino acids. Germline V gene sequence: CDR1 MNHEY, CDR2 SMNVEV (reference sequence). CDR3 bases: TGTGCCAGCAGGTGGACTAGCGGGAGCAAAGATACGCAGTATTTT. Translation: CASRWTSGSKDTQYF.

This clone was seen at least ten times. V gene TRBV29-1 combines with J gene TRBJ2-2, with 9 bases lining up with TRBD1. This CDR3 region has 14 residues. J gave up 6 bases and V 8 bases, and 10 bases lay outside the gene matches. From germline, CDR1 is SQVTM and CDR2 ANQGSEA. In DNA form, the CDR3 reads TGCAGCCTTGGGGGATGGACAGGGGCCGGGGAGCTGTTTTTT. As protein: CSLGGWTGAGELFF.